The rows below give T cell receptor beta chains drawn from one sample of a study of blood T cell repertoires in COVID-19. This table comes from immunoSEQ multiplex PCR, and its TCRdb copy is limited to in-frame clones, with some not included. The sample records some 200,000 clones, about 95% being singletons. The sample taken for sequencing was peripheral blood. The receptors come from a man under 40 with COVID-19, enrolled during active disease. The CDR3 runs from the conserved cysteine through the conserved F or W. Each record gives: D gene, J gene, clone size, V gene, CDR3 DNA, CDR3 protein. D genes are given only for firm matches. Rows give clone size only sometimes, using once, few, many, or a class for an expanded clone.

>TRBD1|TRBJ1-5|-|TRBV5-1
TGCGCCAGCAGCTTGGGGACAGGGTCCAATCAGCCCCAGCATTTT
CASSLGTGSNQPQHF
>TRBD1|TRBJ1-2|-|TRBV19
TGTGCCAGTAGAGGGACGGGACAGGGGGCGGAGGGCTACACCTTC
CASRGTGQGAEGYTF
>TRBD1|TRBJ2-5|-|TRBV20-1
TGCAGTGCTAGTAGAACAGGGGCAGAGACCCAGTACTTC
CSASRTGAETQYF
>TRBD2|TRBJ2-1|-|TRBV9
TGTGCCAGCAGCGTAGTGCCGGGGGGGCTAGGAGAGCAGTTCTTC
CASSVVPGGLGEQFF
>-|TRBJ2-1|-|TRBV20-1
TGCAGTGCTAGTGGCAGATACAATGAGCAGTTCTTC
CSASGRYNEQFF
>-|TRBJ1-2|-|TRBV5-6
TGTGCCAGCAGCTTGTTAGGGGGATCGGACTATGGCTACACCTTC
CASSLLGGSDYGYTF
>-|TRBJ1-4|-|TRBV10-3
TGTGCCATCAAGGGGGAGAATGAACTGTTTTTT
CAIKGENELFF
>TRBD1|TRBJ1-6|-|TRBV5-1
TGCGCCAGCAGTAGGACAGGGCCCTATAATTCACCCCTCCACTTT
CASSRTGPYNSPLHF
>-|TRBJ1-1|-|TRBV15
TGTGCCACCAGCAGAGACCAGAACACTGAAGCTTTCTTT
CATSRDQNTEAFF
>-|TRBJ1-5|once|TRBV19
TGTGCCAGTAGTGGGGCCGGCAATCAGCCCCAGCATTTT
CASSGAGNQPQHF
>TRBD1|TRBJ2-1|-|TRBV5-6
TGTGCCAGCAGCTTATTTGGGGACAGGGCCAGCAATGAGCAGTTCTTC
CASSLFGDRASNEQFF
>TRBD2|TRBJ2-2|once|TRBV11-2
TGTGCCAGCAGCTTCCCCAAGGACGCGGGGGGGCACACCGGGGAGCTGTTTTTT
CASSFPKDAGGHTGELFF
>-|TRBJ2-1|-|TRBV9
TGTGCCAGCAGCGCAGCGGTTCTTGGGTACAATGAGCAGTTCTTC
CASSAAVLGYNEQFF
>-|TRBJ2-5|-|TRBV18
TGTGCCAGCTCACCACTAGGGGATGGAGAGACCCAGTACTTC
CASSPLGDGETQYF
>-|TRBJ1-4|-|TRBV2
TGTGCCAGCAGTGAATTGCCGAGTAATGAAAAACTGTTTTTT
CASSELPSNEKLFF
>-|TRBJ2-1|once|TRBV5-4
TGTGCCAGCAGCTCCATGAGCTCCTACAATGAGCAGTTCTTC
CASSSMSSYNEQFF
>TRBD1|TRBJ1-1|once|TRBV7-9
TGTGCCAGCAGCTTAGGTGGTGGGACAGGGAGATCTGAAGCTTTCTTT
CASSLGGGTGRSEAFF
>-|TRBJ1-2|-|TRBV29-1
TGCAGCGTTGGCCTCGGAGGGGTGGGCTACACCTTC
CSVGLGGVGYTF
>-|TRBJ2-7|-|TRBV6-2/TRBV6-3
TGTGCCAGCAGCCCCTTCGGCTACGAGCAGTACTTC
CASSPFGYEQYF
>TRBD2|TRBJ2-5|-|TRBV4-1
TGCGCCAGCAGCTCCCGGGCGTTTGGGACTAGAAGGGAAGAGACCCAGTACTTC
CASSSRAFGTRREETQYF
>TRBD2|TRBJ2-5|-|TRBV27
TGTGCCAGCAGTTCCCGACTAGCGGGGGGGCAAGAGACCCAGTACTTC
CASSSRLAGGQETQYF
>-|TRBJ2-7|-|TRBV5-1
TGCGCCAGCAGCCTCGGACTCGCGGGGGAGCAGTACTTC
CASSLGLAGEQYF
>TRBD1|TRBJ1-6|-|TRBV11-2
TGTGCCAGCAGCTTATTTGTTGGGGGACAGATAGTACCCCTCCACTTT
CASSLFVGGQIVPLHF
>-|TRBJ1-3|once|TRBV27
TGTGCCAGCAGTTTAACAGGGTCCGGAAACACCATATATTTT
CASSLTGSGNTIYF
>TRBD1|TRBJ1-3|-|TRBV9
TGTGCCAGCAGCCTGGGACAGGGGGTAGCTGGAAACACCATATATTTT
CASSLGQGVAGNTIYF
>TRBD2|TRBJ2-1|-|TRBV4-2
TGTGCCAGCAGCCAAGATCACCCGGGGGGCTCCTACAATGAGCAGTTCTTC
CASSQDHPGGSYNEQFF
>-|TRBJ1-2|-|TRBV11-2
TGTGCCAGCAGGGCTACAGGGTCACCGTACTATGGCTACACCTTC
CASRATGSPYYGYTF
>-|TRBJ2-2|-|TRBV19
TGTGCCAGTAGTATTATCGGAGGGAGCGCCGGGGAGCTGTTTTTT
CASSIIGGSAGELFF
>TRBD1|TRBJ2-1|-|TRBV5-4
TGTGCCAGCAGCTCCGGACAGGGGGCGTCCAATGAGCAGTTCTTC
CASSSGQGASNEQFF